This entry describes one T cell receptor (beta chain). The sample belongs to a study of control samples from healthy donors and cancer patients. The assay was immunoSEQ multiplex PCR, and TCRdb's table has in-frame clones only and misses some. This table holds about 34,000 clones, 86% found once. CDR3 length: 18 amino acids. The germline gives CDR1 SGHNT, CDR2 YYREEE (reference sequence). V trimming: 0 bases; J trimming: 6 bases; junction bases outside the gene matches: 13. J is TRBJ2-3 and V is TRBV5-4, with TRBD2 matching 10 bases. The receptor comes from a woman aged 35 to 49 with lung cancer. The sample consisted of PBMCs. CDR3 amino acids: CASSLGPRQRGGLDTQYF. CDR3 in DNA: TGTGCCAGCAGCTTGGGGCCACGACAGCGGGGGGGCCTCGATACGCAGTATTTT.